This T cell receptor beta chain was sequenced for a study of shared clonotypes between healthy human individuals. Researchers divided each subset's genomic DNA evenly across several immunoSEQ plates. Method: immunoSEQ multiplex PCR; TCRdb's copy keeps in-frame clones and lacks some. The sample holds approximately 470,000 clones, 70% to 85% seen once. V gave up 3 bases and J gave up 4 bases, with 5 bases separating them. The germline V gene has CDR1 ENHRY and CDR2 SYGVKD. This CDR3 comprises 12 residues. The specimen sequenced was PBMCs. This chain connects TRBV10-3 to TRBJ2-3, with D unclear. This clonotype was sampled from a woman in her thirties or forties in good health. Some clones in this sample may be carry-over from other donors' samples. CDR3 sequence: CAISENADTQYF. The CDR3 nucleotides read TGTGCCATCAGTGAAAACGCAGATACGCAGTATTTT.